The next 30 T cell receptor beta chains were all read from a single sample in a study of CD8 T cells in ankylosing spondylitis. TCRdb redid the calling of the 5' RACE reads with MiXCR, one entry per CDR3 protein. The table records about 360,000 distinct CDR3 sequences, 20% of them present only once. The source material was blood, either unsorted or a sorted T cell fraction (not recorded which). These receptor sequences come from a male donor with ankylosing spondylitis or in good health (not recorded which).

The CDR3, as DNA: TGTGCCAGCACCACCTCGGGAGGGGTTGGCTACACCTTC. Protein product: CASTTSGGVGYTF. The chain has TRBV12-3 or TRBV12-4 and TRBJ1-2; TRBD1 might be the D (5 bases). Deletions cut 7 bases from V and 7 bases from J, with 16 bases between. This CDR3 region has 13 residues.

This clonotype turned up a few times. The chain employs TRBV4-1 and TRBJ2-7, with D tentatively TRBD1 (5 bases). This CDR3 contains 15 residues. V was clipped by 4 bases and J by 5 bases, with 18 bases between them. Germline loops: CDR1 MGHRA, CDR2 YSYEKL. This CDR3 reads CASSRLDRVQDEQYF. The CDR3 DNA sequence: TGCGCCAGCAGCCGGCTAGACAGAGTTCAGGACGAGCAGTACTTC.

V gene TRBV6-1 combines with J gene TRBJ2-7; D perhaps matches TRBD2 (5 bases). The CDR3 consists of 13 residues. Germline CDR1 reads MNHNS; CDR2 reads SASEGT. The V end was cut by 7 bases, the J end by 7 bases, with 17 bases between. For the CDR3, the DNA is TGTGCCAGCAAAGAGGTGGGAGTCGAAGAGCAGTACTTC. This encodes CASKEVGVEEQYF.

This clonotype has only a few counts. The V call is TRBV12-3 or TRBV12-4, the J call TRBJ2-7; D is undetermined. The V end lost 2 bases, the J end lost 5 bases, and 7 bases lay between the germline ends. The CDR3 is 12 amino acids. The CDR3 DNA sequence: TGTGCCAGCAGTTTAATCCCAAACGAGCAGTACTTC. Its translation: CASSLIPNEQYF.

This clonotype was observed a few times. The chain carries TRBV4-1 and TRBJ2-3; D may be TRBD2 (5 bases). This CDR3 spans 17 amino acids. Trimming stripped 0 bases from V and 2 bases from J, with 15 bases between. The V gene's germline CDR1 is MGHRA and CDR2 YSYEKL. The CDR3 reads CASSQEPRRGYTDTQYF. Here the CDR3 DNA reads TGCGCCAGCAGCCAAGAGCCTAGGCGCGGGTACACAGATACGCAGTATTTT.

The genes are TRBV10-3 and TRBJ2-2; D remains ambiguous. The CDR3 is 13 residues long. Trimming pared 3 bases from V and 6 bases from J, leaving 8 bases between. Germline-derived CDR1 and CDR2 are ENHRY and SYGVKD. Written as DNA, the CDR3 is TGTGCCATCAGTGACTTGGGTGCCGGGGAGCTGTTTTTT. Translated: CAISDLGAGELFF.

The chain combines TRBV3-1 with TRBJ2-1; 8 nucleotides agree with TRBD1. The CDR3 is 15 residues long. Germline CDR1 and CDR2: LGHDT and YNNKEL (reference sequence). The J segment lost 7 bases and the V segment lost 4 bases, leaving 9 bases of the junction unmatched. The CDR3 protein is CASSPRTGIGNEQFF. The CDR3 coding sequence is TGTGCCAGCAGCCCCCGGACAGGGATAGGGAATGAGCAGTTCTTC.

J is TRBJ2-5 and V is TRBV20-1, with D uncertain. In germline, CDR1 is DFQATT, CDR2 SNEGSKA (reference sequence). The CDR3 totals 18 residues. The V end was cut by 0 bases, the J end by 5 bases, with 25 bases between. This CDR3 reads CSARDRVQDLQLGETQYF. The CDR3 DNA reads TGCAGTGCTAGAGATCGGGTGCAGGACCTTCAACTGGGGGAGACCCAGTACTTC.

The J gene is TRBJ2-6, the V gene TRBV12-3 or TRBV12-4; no firm D call. The CDR3 has 15 residues. Deletions cut 4 bases from V and 1 base from J, with 8 bases between. CDR3 coding DNA: TGTGCCAGCAGTTCCGGGTATTCTGGGGCCAACGTCCTGACTTTC. The encoded protein is CASSSGYSGANVLTF.

The CDR3 nucleotides read TGCAGTGCTAGAGGAGGGACAGGGGTCGACGAGCAGTACTTC. It codes for CSARGGTGVDEQYF. J is TRBJ2-7 and V is TRBV20-1; TRBD1 matches at 10 bases. Trimming cost V 1 base and J 5 bases; bases outside gene matches: 5. The CDR3 spans 14 residues. Per the germline V gene, CDR1 is DFQATT and CDR2 is SNEGSKA (reference sequence).

The chain joins TRBV12-3 or TRBV12-4 to TRBJ2-6, with 7 bases identical to TRBD1. The V and J ends lost 6 bases and 3 bases, in that order; junction bases with no gene match: 5. This CDR3 region has 15 residues. The DNA for the CDR3 is TGTGCCAGCAGAGAGACAGGGTTTGGGGCCAACGTCCTGACTTTC. This codes for CASRETGFGANVLTF.

The chain uses TRBV12-3 or TRBV12-4 and TRBJ2-5, with 12 bases fitting TRBD2. V shed 5 bases, J shed 2 bases, and the junction held 6 bases outside the gene matches. This CDR3 contains 16 residues. The CDR3 sequence: CASSPGLAGYQETQYF. The CDR3, as DNA: TGTGCCAGCAGTCCGGGACTAGCGGGTTATCAAGAGACCCAGTACTTC.

The chain links TRBV7-9 to TRBJ2-2; D is perhaps TRBD1 (5 bases). CDR3 size: 14 residues. Germline V gene data show CDR1 as SEHNR and CDR2 as FQNEAQ (reference sequence). Trimming cost V 5 bases and J 6 bases, with 13 bases left between them. In DNA form, the CDR3 reads TGTGCCAGCAGCCACGACAGCCCAGCCGGGGAGCTGTTTTTT. Its translation is CASSHDSPAGELFF. The complete variable domain, with remaining parts taken from reference TRBV7-9 and TRBJ2-2, reads DTGVSQNPRHKITKRGQNVTFRCDPISEHNRLYWYRQTLGQGPEFLTYFQNEAQLEKSRLLSDRFSAERPKGSFSTLEIQRTEQGDSAMYLCASSHDSPAGELFFGEGSRLTVL.

This clonotype occurred a few times. The V call is TRBV4-1, the J call TRBJ2-3, with D possibly called TRBD1 or TRBD2 (6 bases each). Germline V gives CDR1 MGHRA, CDR2 YSYEKL. Trimming cost V 0 bases and J 2 bases, with 18 bases left between them. The CDR3 covers 18 residues. This chain's CDR3 is CASSQDRIRGPVTDTQYF. The CDR3 DNA sequence: TGCGCCAGCAGCCAAGATCGAATCCGGGGGCCGGTCACAGATACGCAGTATTTT.

Details on this clonotype: One end of the junction does not line up with germline, which may come from a read error. V usage is TRBV12-3 or TRBV12-4 and J usage is TRBJ2-2; no reliable D call. CDR3 length equals 14 residues. The CDR3 is CASSPSVYTVELFF. The CDR3 region has the DNA TGTGCCAGCAGTCCTTCAGTATACACCGTGGAGCTGTTTTTT.

The J gene is TRBJ1-2, the V gene TRBV6-2 or TRBV6-3; 7 bases align to TRBD1. V shed 7 bases and J 7 bases; nucleotides not matched to a gene: 9. CDR1 is MNHEY, CDR2 SVGEGT, per germline. The CDR3 length is 13 residues. The CDR3 coding sequence is TGTGCCAGCATTGGGTGGGACAGCGCTGGCTACACCTTC. It encodes CASIGWDSAGYTF.

Many counts were recorded for this clonotype. A junction end diverges from the germline sequence, so it may reflect a read error. CDR3 residues: CASSLEGGSYNEQFF. CDR3 sequence (DNA): TGTGCCAGCAGTTTAGAGGGGGGCTCCTACAATGAGCAGTTCTTC. The chain uses TRBV7-9 and TRBJ2-1; TRBD1 or TRBD2 may be the D gene (6 bases each). Germline V gene sequence: CDR1 SEHNR, CDR2 FQNEAQ (reference sequence). This CDR3 is built from 15 residues.

This clonotype was picked up a small number of times. The chain carries TRBV6-2 or TRBV6-3 and TRBJ2-4; D is possibly TRBD1 or TRBD2 (5 bases each). In germline, CDR1 is MNHEY, CDR2 SVGEGT. V was cut by 0 bases and J by 0 bases, with 15 bases left in between. The CDR3 contains 18 residues. In nucleotides, the CDR3 is TGTGCCAGCAGTTACTCGTTCCCAGAGGGGATAGCCAAAAACATTCAGTACTTC. Protein: CASSYSFPEGIAKNIQYF.

Only one count was recorded for this clonotype. The J gene is TRBJ1-5, the V gene TRBV7-2, with D hard to call. In germline, CDR1 is SGHTA, CDR2 FQGNSA. With 2 bases removed from V and 0 bases from J, the gap between germline ends came to 5 bases. The CDR3 is made up of 14 amino acids. Here the CDR3 DNA reads TGTGCCAGCAGCTTATTGGATAGCAATCAGCCCCAGCATTTT. Translation: CASSLLDSNQPQHF.

This clonotype was recorded at least ten times. The chain uses TRBV5-6 and TRBJ2-7, with D maybe TRBD2 (5 bases). Trimming shortened V by 0 bases and J by 0 bases, and 7 bases separated the two germline ends. The germline V gene encodes CDR1 SGHDT and CDR2 YYEEEE. CDR3 length equals 14 residues. The CDR3 here is CASSLGGDSYEQYF. The CDR3 DNA reads as TGTGCCAGCAGCTTGGGGGGAGACTCCTACGAGCAGTACTTC.

Only a few counts were recorded for this clonotype. The chain links TRBV10-1 to TRBJ2-7, with D maybe TRBD1 (6 bases). The CDR3 consists of 12 residues. CDR1 and CDR2 from the germline V gene are WNHNN and SYGVQD (reference sequence). Trimming took 6 bases from V and 9 from J, leaving 15 bases between them. CDR3 amino acids: CASSLEGGPQYF. CDR3 sequence (DNA): TGCGCCAGCAGCCTGGAAGGGGGACCGCAGTACTTC.

A few counts support this clonotype. V usage is TRBV12-3 or TRBV12-4 and J usage is TRBJ2-1, with a weak D call TRBD2 (5 bases). The V end lost 4 bases, the J end lost 13 bases, and 14 bases lay between the germline ends. The CDR3 runs 12 residues. CDR3 sequence: CASSSTRAVQFF. The CDR3 nucleotides are TGTGCCAGCAGTTCAACTAGGGCCGTCCAGTTCTTC.

This clonotype was picked up a small number of times. V gene TRBV2 combines with J gene TRBJ2-7; tentative D call: TRBD2 (6 bases). CDR1 is SNHLY and CDR2 is FYNNEI in the germline V gene. This CDR3 has 13 amino acids. Trimming took off 11 bases at V and 2 bases at J, with 16 bases between the two ends. This CDR3 reads CAAPGLSPYEQYF. In DNA, the CDR3 is TGTGCCGCGCCGGGACTGAGTCCCTACGAGCAGTACTTC.

This clonotype appeared a few times. V and J are TRBV6-2 or TRBV6-3 and TRBJ2-7; TRBD2 matches 8 bases. This CDR3 is built from 14 residues. The germline V gene encodes CDR1 MNHEY and CDR2 SVGEGT. The J segment lost 3 bases and the V segment lost 2 bases, leaving 3 bases of the junction unmatched. CDR3 amino acids: CASSYSAGGYEQYF. In DNA, the CDR3 is TGTGCCAGCAGTTACAGTGCGGGGGGCTACGAGCAGTACTTC.

This chain links TRBV27 with TRBJ2-6, with a tentative D call TRBD2 (6 bases). Germline lookup yields CDR1 MNHEY and CDR2 SMNVEV (reference sequence). Trimming took 5 bases from V and 1 from J, leaving 15 bases between them. This CDR3 comprises 17 residues. The CDR3 nucleotides are TGTGCCAGCAGTGCGCCGGGACTTCCTTCTGGGGCCAACGTCCTGACTTTC. This translates into CASSAPGLPSGANVLTF.

The chain couples TRBV9 to TRBJ2-5; D not certain. This CDR3 is 13 amino acids long. Between the trimmed V and J ends, which lost 3 bases and 2 bases, there was a span of 8 bases. Germline V gives CDR1 SGDLS, CDR2 YYNGEE. The CDR3 sequence: CASSETGQETQYF. DNA of the CDR3: TGTGCCAGCAGCGAGACGGGTCAAGAGACCCAGTACTTC.

This clonotype was recorded a few times. The gene calls are TRBV29-1 and TRBJ2-7; maybe TRBD2 (5 bases). Trimming removed 1 base from V and 3 bases from J, with 10 bases in between. CDR1 SQVTM and CDR2 ANQGSEA come from the germline V gene. This CDR3 region has 13 residues. The CDR3 coding sequence is TGCAGCGTTGAAGGGGAGCGTTTCTACGAGCAGTACTTC. Translating gives CSVEGERFYEQYF.

This chain uses TRBV12-3 or TRBV12-4 with TRBJ2-2; D remains unclear. Trimming removed 6 bases from V and 6 bases from J, with 8 bases in between. The CDR3 has 12 residues. Here the CDR3 reads CASSPDAGELFF. The CDR3 nucleotides are TGTGCCAGCAGCCCCGATGCCGGGGAGCTGTTTTTT.

This clonotype was seen only a few times. The rearrangement links TRBV29-1 to TRBJ1-1; 11 bases line up with TRBD1. J lost 5 bases, V lost 4 bases, and 6 bases had no gene match. This CDR3 has 14 amino acids. CDR1 and CDR2 (germline): SQVTM, ANQGSEA. Here the CDR3 reads CSVAFGTGGTEAFF. The CDR3 DNA reads TGCAGCGTTGCCTTCGGGACAGGGGGGACTGAAGCTTTCTTT.

This chain joins TRBV29-1 and TRBJ2-7; no clear D gene. Germline V gives CDR1 SQVTM, CDR2 ANQGSEA. The CDR3 length is 13 residues. The V gene lost 0 bases and the J gene lost 0 bases, with 6 bases spanning the gap. The CDR3 nucleotides read TGCAGCGTTGAAGACAGGCGCTCCTACGAGCAGTACTTC. Amino acids: CSVEDRRSYEQYF.